These 9 T cell receptor beta chains came from one sample sequenced in a study of radiation and T cells in renal cell carcinoma. Data came from immunoSEQ multiplex PCR; TCRdb stores just in-frame clones and leaves some out. The sample consists of 50,000 to 75,000 clones, roughly three quarters of them appearing once. The time point here: baseline pretreatment blood. Treatment of the sample: 15 Gy SBRT to primary tumor, nephrectomy 4 weeks later. The material sequenced was blood, taken from a patient whose treatment included radiotherapy and nephrectomy. Receptors were obtained from a man in his sixties with renal cell carcinoma.

The chain combines TRBV9 with TRBJ2-1, with no clear D. CDR1 SGDLS and CDR2 YYNGEE come from the germline V gene. CDR3 size: 13 residues. V shed 0 bases and J shed 6 bases, with 7 bases lying between them. In DNA, the CDR3 is TGTGCCAGCAGCGTAGCTTTGGTCAATGAGCAGTTCTTC. It codes for CASSVALVNEQFF.

This chain connects TRBV4-3 to TRBJ2-3; D might be TRBD2 (7 bases). V lost 2 bases, J lost 5 bases, and 17 bases lay in between. Per the germline V gene, CDR1 is LGHNA and CDR2 is YSLEER. This CDR3 comprises 16 residues. The CDR3 DNA reads TGCGCCAGCAGCCAAAATTCTCGGGGGGCCAAAGATACGCAGTATTTT. It translates to CASSQNSRGAKDTQYF.

This chain connects TRBV4-3 to TRBJ2-2; D may be TRBD1 or TRBD2 (5 bases each). The CDR3 spans 16 residues. V lost 3 bases and J lost 6, with 17 bases in between. Per germline, CDR1 LGHNA and CDR2 YSLEER. CDR3 sequence reads: CASSQYPRGASGELFF. The CDR3 DNA reads TGCGCCAGCAGCCAGTACCCCAGAGGGGCATCCGGGGAGCTGTTTTTT.

This clone turned up a few times. The rearrangement uses TRBV5-6 and TRBJ1-5; a possible D gene is TRBD1 (6 bases). Germline V gives CDR1 SGHDT, CDR2 YYEEEE. The ends were cut back, 4 bases at V and 4 bases at J, with 18 bases in the middle. The CDR3 length is 16 residues. The CDR3 region is CASSQLRGAVNQPQHF. In DNA form, the CDR3 reads TGTGCCAGCAGCCAACTCCGGGGGGCTGTTAATCAGCCCCAGCATTTT.

The chain combines TRBV6-5 with TRBJ1-5; tentatively, D is TRBD1 (6 bases). Germline CDR1 is MNHEY and CDR2 is SVGAGI. Trimming left V 6 bases short and J 4 bases short, with 16 bases between. The CDR3 totals 15 residues. The CDR3 sequence is CASRPQGGGNQPQHF. The CDR3 coding sequence is TGTGCCAGCAGGCCCCAGGGAGGGGGAAATCAGCCCCAGCATTTT.

The rearrangement uses TRBV19 and TRBJ2-1; 15 bases agree with TRBD2. V was pared by 6 bases and J by 0 bases, with 9 bases of the junction left unmatched. The V gene's germline CDR1 is LNHDA and CDR2 SQIVND (reference sequence). This CDR3 contains 19 residues. CDR3 in DNA: TGTGCCAGTAGCCTGGGACTAGCGGGAGGAACTCCCTCCTACAATGAGCAGTTCTTC. As protein: CASSLGLAGGTPSYNEQFF.

V is TRBV10-3 and J is TRBJ2-5, with no clear D. CDR1 and CDR2 from the germline V gene are ENHRY and SYGVKD. Trimming shortened V by 10 bases and J by 4 bases, and 10 bases separated the two germline ends. The CDR3 extends over 11 amino acids. As DNA, the CDR3 is TGTGCCACCCAGGAGCGAGAGACCCAGTACTTC. It codes for CATQERETQYF.

This clone was seen only once. V and J are TRBV19 and TRBJ2-5; D tentatively fits TRBD1 or TRBD2 (6 bases each). The CDR3 extends over 13 amino acids. Germline V gene lookup returns CDR1 LNHDA and CDR2 SQIVND (reference sequence). Between the trimmed V and J ends, which lost 7 bases and 4 bases, there was a span of 13 bases. The CDR3 here is CASKVQGGETQYF. As DNA, the CDR3 is TGTGCCAGTAAAGTACAGGGAGGAGAGACCCAGTACTTC.

The chain joins TRBV7-9 to TRBJ1-2, with TRBD1 matching over 7 bases. V shed 5 bases and J 6 bases; nucleotides not matched to a gene: 6. Per germline, CDR1 SEHNR and CDR2 FQNEAQ (reference sequence). The CDR3 extends over 13 amino acids. The CDR3 loop is CASSQTGMDGYTF. CDR3 bases: TGTGCCAGCAGCCAGACAGGGATGGATGGCTACACCTTC.